What follows is one T cell receptor beta chain and its context. The antigen is undetermined. The data originate from a study of T cells after yellow fever vaccination. About the study: Low-cell-number fractions were prepared with SMART-Seq v4 Ultra Low Input.

Each CDR3 protein is one row after TCRdb ran MiXCR on the 5' RACE reads. The sample lists some 560,000 distinct CDR3 sequences, approximately 21% occurring once. CDR3 length: 14 residues. The V end was cut by 3 bases, the J end by 2 bases, with 10 bases between. In germline, CDR1 is SGHRS, CDR2 YFSETQ. General study findings and limits: The secondary T-cell response peaked on day 5, not day 15, but was weaker.

This clonotype was obtained from a man aged 30 to 45 who received the YFV17D yellow fever vaccine. The J gene is TRBJ2-3, the V gene TRBV5-1; perhaps TRBD2 as D (5 bases). The sample was PBMCs, taken 15 days after the yellow fever booster vaccination. CDR3 region: CASSYGEITDTQYF. The CDR3 coding sequence is TGCGCCAGCAGCTACGGGGAAATCACAGATACGCAGTATTTT.